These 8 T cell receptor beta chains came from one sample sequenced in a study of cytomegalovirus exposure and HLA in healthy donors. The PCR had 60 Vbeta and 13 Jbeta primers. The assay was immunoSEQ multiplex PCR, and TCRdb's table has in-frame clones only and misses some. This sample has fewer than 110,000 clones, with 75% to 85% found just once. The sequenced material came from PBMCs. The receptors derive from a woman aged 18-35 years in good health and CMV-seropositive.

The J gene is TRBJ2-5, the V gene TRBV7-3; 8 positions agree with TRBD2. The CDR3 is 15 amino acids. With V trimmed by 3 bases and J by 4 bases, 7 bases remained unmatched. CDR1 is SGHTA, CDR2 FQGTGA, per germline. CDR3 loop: CASSLRLAPAETQYF. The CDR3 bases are TGTGCCAGCAGCTTGAGACTAGCGCCGGCAGAGACCCAGTACTTC.

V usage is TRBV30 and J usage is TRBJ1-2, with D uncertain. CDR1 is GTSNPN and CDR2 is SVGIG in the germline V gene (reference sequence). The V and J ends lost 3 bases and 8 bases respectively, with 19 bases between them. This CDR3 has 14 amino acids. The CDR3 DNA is TGTGCCTGGAGCACTCCGGCGGCCTTTTGGGGCTACACCTTC. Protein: CAWSTPAAFWGYTF.

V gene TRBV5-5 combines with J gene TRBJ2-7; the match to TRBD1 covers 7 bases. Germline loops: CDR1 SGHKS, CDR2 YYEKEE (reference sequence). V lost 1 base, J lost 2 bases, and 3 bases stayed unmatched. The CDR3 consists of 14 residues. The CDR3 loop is CASSLTGAAYEQYF. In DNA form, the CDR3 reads TGTGCCAGCAGCTTGACAGGGGCTGCCTACGAGCAGTACTTC.

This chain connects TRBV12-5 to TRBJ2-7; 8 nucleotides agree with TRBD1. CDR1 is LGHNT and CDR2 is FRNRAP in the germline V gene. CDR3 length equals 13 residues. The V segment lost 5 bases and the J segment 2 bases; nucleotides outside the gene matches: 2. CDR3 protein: CASGTDRAYEQYF. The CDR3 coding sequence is TGTGCTAGTGGTACGGACAGGGCCTACGAGCAGTACTTC.

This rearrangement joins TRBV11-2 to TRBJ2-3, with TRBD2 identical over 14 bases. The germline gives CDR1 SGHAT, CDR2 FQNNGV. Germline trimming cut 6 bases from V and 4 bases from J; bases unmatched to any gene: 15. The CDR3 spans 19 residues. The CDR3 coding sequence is TGTGCCAGCAGGACGACTAGCGGGAGGGCGCTTCGGGGGGCAGATACGCAGTATTTT. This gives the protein CASRTTSGRALRGADTQYF.

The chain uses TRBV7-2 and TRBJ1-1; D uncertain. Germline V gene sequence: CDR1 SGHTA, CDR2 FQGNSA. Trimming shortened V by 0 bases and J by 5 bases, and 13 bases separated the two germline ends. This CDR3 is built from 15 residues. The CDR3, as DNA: TGTGCCAGCAGCTTAGCCCCCGGATGGAGGACTGAAGCTTTCTTT. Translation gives CASSLAPGWRTEAFF.

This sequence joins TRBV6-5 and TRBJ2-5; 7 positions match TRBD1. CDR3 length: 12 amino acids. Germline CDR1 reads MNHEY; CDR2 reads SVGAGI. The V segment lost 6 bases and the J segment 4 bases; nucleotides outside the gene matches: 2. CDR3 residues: CASRPGGETQYF. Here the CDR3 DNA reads TGTGCCAGCAGACCAGGGGGAGAGACCCAGTACTTC.

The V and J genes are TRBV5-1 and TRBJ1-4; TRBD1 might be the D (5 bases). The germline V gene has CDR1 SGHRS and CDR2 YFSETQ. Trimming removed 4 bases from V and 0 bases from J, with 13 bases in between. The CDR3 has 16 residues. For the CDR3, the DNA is TGCGCCAGCAGCCCTTGGGGGACTGCAACTAATGAAAAACTGTTTTTT. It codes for CASSPWGTATNEKLFF.